This passage covers 20 T cell receptor beta chains from one sample sequenced in a study of T cell responses to AZD1222 COVID-19 vaccine. Here immunoSEQ multiplex PCR was the method, and the copy in TCRdb shows in-frame clones only, minus some. The repertoire consists of about 150,000 clones, with more than 90% occurring once and the leading ten covering approximately 3.3%. The sample here was peripheral blood, taken 28 days after the second AZD1222 dose. The source of these receptors is an adult who received the AZD1222 COVID-19 vaccine.

The rearrangement uses TRBV4-3 and TRBJ2-2; the match to TRBD2 covers 11 bases. Trimming at V came to 1 base and at J to 3 bases, leaving 7 bases not matched to a gene. The CDR3 sequence is 18 residues long. Germline CDR1 and CDR2: LGHNA and YSLEER. This CDR3 is CASSQGLAGGWDTGELFF. The CDR3 nucleotides read TGCGCCAGCAGCCAAGGGCTAGCGGGAGGCTGGGACACCGGGGAGCTGTTTTTT.

The chain joins TRBV7-9 to TRBJ1-3, with a possible D match to TRBD1 (5 bases). CDR3 length equals 15 residues. The germline V and J ends were trimmed by 5 bases and 3 bases, with 14 bases remaining between them. Germline CDR1 is SEHNR and CDR2 is FQNEAQ (reference sequence). The CDR3 region is CASSRPGILGNTIYF. In nucleotides, the CDR3 is TGTGCCAGCAGCCGACCAGGGATTCTTGGAAACACCATATATTTT.

This sequence joins TRBV12-3 or TRBV12-4 and TRBJ2-4; D is possibly TRBD2 (5 bases). V shed 7 bases and J shed 6 bases, with 10 bases lying between them. This CDR3 comprises 12 residues. For the CDR3, the DNA is TGTGCCAGCACCCGGGCGGGAAACATTCAGTACTTC. Amino acids: CASTRAGNIQYF.

This chain connects TRBV27 to TRBJ1-3, with D uncertain. V was trimmed by 1 base and J by 0 bases, leaving 13 bases between them. CDR3 length: 17 residues. Germline V gene sequence: CDR1 MNHEY, CDR2 SMNVEV (reference sequence). The CDR3 here is CASSLWAAPRSGNTIYF. The CDR3 DNA reads as TGTGCCAGCAGTTTATGGGCAGCACCTCGCTCTGGAAACACCATATATTTT.

This chain joins TRBV6-5 and TRBJ2-7, with D maybe TRBD1 (5 bases). This CDR3 is built from 12 residues. The germline V gene has CDR1 MNHEY and CDR2 SVGAGI. Trimming took 8 bases from V and 6 from J, leaving 14 bases between them. CDR3 amino acids: CASFQGRGEQYF. The DNA of the CDR3 is TGTGCCAGCTTTCAGGGAAGGGGCGAGCAGTACTTC.

This chain's CDR3 is CASSEAYGLQQFF. In DNA, the CDR3 is TGCGCCAGCAGTGAGGCGTACGGGCTTCAGCAGTTCTTC. The chain has TRBV10-1 and TRBJ2-1; D is unclear. The V end lost 2 bases, the J end lost 11 bases, and 13 bases lay between the germline ends. The CDR3 spans 13 residues. The germline gives CDR1 WNHNN, CDR2 SYGVQD (reference sequence).

The chain employs TRBV9 and TRBJ1-2, with 7 bases lining up with TRBD1. Trimming took 4 bases from V and 4 from J; bases not matched to a gene: 10. CDR1 and CDR2 from the germline V gene are SGDLS and YYNGEE. The CDR3 contains 15 residues. CDR3 DNA sequence: TGTGCCAGCAGCACGGGGACAGCGAGGAGCTATGGCTACACCTTC. This codes for CASSTGTARSYGYTF.

The chain combines TRBV27 with TRBJ2-3, with D unresolved. Germline-derived CDR1 and CDR2 are MNHEY and SMNVEV (reference sequence). Trimming shortened V by 2 bases and J by 1 base, and 13 bases separated the two germline ends. This CDR3 has 16 residues. In nucleotides, the CDR3 is TGTGCCAGCAGTTTAGGTGTAGACCGGGGCACAGATACGCAGTATTTT. It translates to CASSLGVDRGTDTQYF.

The J gene is TRBJ1-5, the V gene TRBV7-2; D call uncertain. CDR3 length: 16 amino acids. Germline V gene data show CDR1 as SGHTA and CDR2 as FQGNSA. Between the trimmed V and J ends, which lost 8 bases and 2 bases, there was a span of 19 bases. CDR3 in amino acids: CASAVKVSVRNQPQHF. Here the CDR3 DNA reads TGTGCCAGCGCGGTAAAGGTATCGGTTCGCAATCAGCCCCAGCATTTT.

The chain has TRBV5-3 and TRBJ2-2; tentative D call: TRBD2 (6 bases). TRBV5-3 is an ORF, and what it does is uncertain. This CDR3 region has 16 residues. Trimming removed 0 bases from V and 2 bases from J, with 11 bases in between. The CDR3 region is CARSLAGGANTGELFF. The CDR3 DNA reads as TGTGCCAGAAGCTTGGCTGGAGGGGCCAACACCGGGGAGCTGTTTTTT.

This chain uses TRBV5-1 with TRBJ2-7, with TRBD1 identical over 7 bases. Looked up from germline, CDR1 is SGHRS and CDR2 is YFSETQ. This CDR3 has 15 amino acids. V trimming: 4 bases; J trimming: 6 bases; junction bases outside the gene matches: 13. The CDR3 sequence: CASSPGQSFSLEQYF. CDR3 nucleotide sequence: TGCGCCAGCAGCCCGGGACAGTCCTTCTCCCTCGAGCAGTACTTC.

This clone appeared a few times. The chain uses TRBV28 and TRBJ2-3; TRBD2 matches at 13 bases. CDR1 is MDHEN, CDR2 SYDVKM, per germline. V shed 4 bases and J 3 bases; nucleotides not matched to a gene: 10. This CDR3 comprises 18 residues. The CDR3 here is CASSSRLAGGWWTDTQYF. For the CDR3, the DNA is TGTGCCAGCAGTTCCCGACTAGCGGGAGGTTGGTGGACAGATACGCAGTATTTT.

The CDR3 DNA follows: TGTGCCAGCAGGAACTCTAGCGGACAAGAGACCCAGTACTTC. Translation: CASRNSSGQETQYF. The chain carries TRBV6-5 and TRBJ2-5; 7 bases are a match to TRBD2. This CDR3 spans 14 amino acids. The germline V gene encodes CDR1 MNHEY and CDR2 SVGAGI. Trimming removed 6 bases from V and 2 bases from J; junction bases left unmatched: 6.

The rearrangement joins TRBV4-3 to TRBJ1-6, with unresolved D. CDR3 length equals 18 residues. Germline CDR1 and CDR2: LGHNA and YSLEER. Trimming removed 0 bases from V and 5 bases from J, with 17 bases in between. The CDR3 reads CASSQDIMRVGNNSPLHF. In DNA form, the CDR3 reads TGCGCCAGCAGCCAAGATATCATGCGAGTTGGGAATAATTCACCCCTCCACTTT.

This clone was counted between two and nine times. The chain links TRBV24-1 to TRBJ2-1; 14 nucleotides align to TRBD2. CDR3 length equals 17 residues. Germline V gene lookup returns CDR1 KGHDR and CDR2 SFDVKD. Trimming removed 2 bases from V and 6 bases from J; junction bases left unmatched: 5. The CDR3 loop reads CATSDYSGTSGSNEQFF. As DNA, the CDR3 is TGTGCCACCAGTGATTACTCAGGGACTAGCGGGAGCAATGAGCAGTTCTTC.

The rearrangement uses TRBV24-1 and TRBJ2-1; either TRBD1 or TRBD2 may fit D (5 bases each). The CDR3 is made up of 16 amino acids. Per the germline V gene, CDR1 is KGHDR and CDR2 is SFDVKD. V dropped 3 bases and J dropped 2 bases, with 13 bases sitting between them. CDR3 DNA sequence: TGTGCCACCAGTGATCTCGGGGACGACCCCTACAATGAGCAGTTCTTC. Translation gives CATSDLGDDPYNEQFF.

V is TRBV11-2 and J is TRBJ2-3; 9 bases line up with TRBD1. This CDR3 has 17 amino acids. V dropped 2 bases and J dropped 2; count of bases not matched to a gene: 8. Germline loops: CDR1 SGHAT, CDR2 FQNNGV. CDR3 sequence (DNA): TGTGCCAGCAGCTTATGGTGGGACAGGGAGCACACAGATACGCAGTATTTT. Residues: CASSLWWDREHTDTQYF.

This clone has just one count. J is TRBJ1-2 and V is TRBV10-1; 8 nucleotides match TRBD1. The J segment lost 3 bases and the V segment lost 0 bases, leaving 15 bases of the junction unmatched. The CDR3 is 19 amino acids. Germline assignment: CDR1 WNHNN and CDR2 SYGVQD (reference sequence). The CDR3 DNA reads as TGCGCCAGCAGTGAGTCGGCAGGACAGGGATATATTTTTTACTATGGCTACACCTTC. This codes for CASSESAGQGYIFYYGYTF.

The sample holds one count of this clone. This sequence joins TRBV2 and TRBJ2-1; 10 nucleotides agree with TRBD1. The length of the CDR3 is 18 residues. The V segment lost 2 bases and the J segment 5 bases; nucleotides outside the gene matches: 12. Germline CDR1 SNHLY, CDR2 FYNNEI. Here the CDR3 reads CASSENTWDRGRDNEQFF. In DNA, the CDR3 is TGTGCCAGCAGTGAAAATACATGGGACAGGGGACGGGACAATGAGCAGTTCTTC. The full variable domain, its missing parts supplied by reference TRBV2 and TRBJ2-1, is EPEVTQTPSHQVTQMGQEVILRCVPISNHLYFYWYRQILGQKVEFLVSFYNNEISEKSEIFDDQFSVERPDGSNFTLKIRSTKLEDSAMYFCASSENTWDRGRDNEQFFGPGTRLTVL.

V and J are TRBV29-1 and TRBJ2-7; 9 positions match TRBD1. Trimming removed 5 bases from V and 13 bases from J; junction bases left unmatched: 12. The germline gives CDR1 SQVTM, CDR2 ANQGSEA. The CDR3 loop spans 12 amino acids. The CDR3 nucleotides are TGCAGCGTTATGACGCCCGGGACAGGGCGTTACTTC. Protein: CSVMTPGTGRYF.